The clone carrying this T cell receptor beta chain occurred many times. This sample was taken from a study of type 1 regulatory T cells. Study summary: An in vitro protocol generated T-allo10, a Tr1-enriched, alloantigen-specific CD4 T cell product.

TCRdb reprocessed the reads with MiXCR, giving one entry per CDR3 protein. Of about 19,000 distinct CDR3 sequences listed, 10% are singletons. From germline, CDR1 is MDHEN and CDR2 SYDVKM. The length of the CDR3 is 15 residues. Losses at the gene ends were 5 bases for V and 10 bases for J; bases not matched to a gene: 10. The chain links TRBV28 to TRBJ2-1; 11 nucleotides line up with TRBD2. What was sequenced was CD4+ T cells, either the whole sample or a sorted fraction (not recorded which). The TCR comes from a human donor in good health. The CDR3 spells CASSQTSGRPGEQFF. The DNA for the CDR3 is TGTGCCAGCAGTCAAACTAGCGGGAGACCCGGGGAGCAGTTCTTC.